What follows are 5 T cell receptor beta chains derived from one specimen sequenced in a study of T cells expressing NK-cell markers (TCRdb year 2020). Library method: 5' RACE. The instrument was an Illumina HiSeq 2000. TCRdb reprocessed the public reads and reports one entry per CDR3 protein sequence, without DNA. The table for this sample records a few hundred thousand distinct CDR3 sequences. Clones ranked in the top ten supply under 6.5% of the sample. Sample: blood T cells: a sorted CD56 or NKG2C T cell subset, CD4+ or CD8+ T cells, or bulk PBMC T cells (not recorded which). Every receptor here comes from a man aged 18 to 69 in good health.

The CDR3 region is CASSLAPPRDTQYF. The chain carries TRBV5-1 and TRBJ2-3; the TCRdb call, TRBD2, lacks DNA for checking. The CDR3 runs to 14 residues. Germline CDR1 and CDR2: SGHRS and YFSETQ.

The gene calls are TRBV7-3 and TRBJ2-5; TCRdb designates TRBD1, a call that cannot be tested without DNA. The CDR3 spans 15 residues. From germline, CDR1 is SGHTA and CDR2 FQGTGA. The CDR3 protein is CASSLLGGFGETQYF.

The rearrangement uses TRBV2 and TRBJ1-5; there is no DNA to check the TCRdb D call of TRBD1. Germline V lookup: CDR1 SNHLY, CDR2 FYNNEI. This CDR3 region has 15 residues. The CDR3 loop is CASSLTGLSNQPQHF.

This rearrangement joins TRBV11-1 to TRBJ2-1; TCRdb names TRBD1, which stays unverified in the absence of DNA. CDR3 length equals 14 residues. Germline CDR1 and CDR2: SGHAT and FQDESV (reference sequence). The CDR3 protein is CASSMSGGDNEQFF.

This chain links TRBV6-2 or TRBV6-3 with TRBJ1-6; TCRdb's D gene call, TRBD1, goes unchecked for lack of DNA. Germline V gives CDR1 MNHEY, CDR2 SVGEGT. CDR3 size: 18 residues. The CDR3 sequence: CASSYSYRRSSYNSPLHF.